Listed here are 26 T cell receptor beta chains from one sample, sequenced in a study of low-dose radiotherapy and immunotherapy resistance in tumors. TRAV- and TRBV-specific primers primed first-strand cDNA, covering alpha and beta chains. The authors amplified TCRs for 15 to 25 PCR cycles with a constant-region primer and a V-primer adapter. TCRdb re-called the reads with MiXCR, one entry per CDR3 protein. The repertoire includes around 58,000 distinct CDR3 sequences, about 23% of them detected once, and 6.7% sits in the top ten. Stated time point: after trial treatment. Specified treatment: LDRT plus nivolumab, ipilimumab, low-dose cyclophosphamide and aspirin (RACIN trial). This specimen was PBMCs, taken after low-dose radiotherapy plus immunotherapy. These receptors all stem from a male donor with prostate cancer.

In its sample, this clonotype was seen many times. This chain's CDR3 is CASSQQGRRNTEAFF. CDR3 nucleotides: TGTGCCAGCAGCCAACAGGGACGGAGGAACACTGAAGCTTTCTTT. This sequence joins TRBV14 and TRBJ1-1; possibly TRBD1 for D (5 bases). Germline V CDR1 and CDR2: SGHDN, FVKESK. The V end was cut by 2 bases, the J end by 1 base, with 11 bases between. The CDR3 length is 15 residues.

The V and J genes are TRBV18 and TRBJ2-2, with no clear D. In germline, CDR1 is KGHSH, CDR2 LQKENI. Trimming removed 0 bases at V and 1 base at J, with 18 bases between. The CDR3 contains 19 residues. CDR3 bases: TGTGCCAGCTCACCACCTCCCTCGGGCGTGGACCTGAACACCGGGGAGCTGTTTTTT. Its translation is CASSPPPSGVDLNTGELFF. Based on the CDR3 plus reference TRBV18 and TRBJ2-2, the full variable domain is NAGVMQNPRHLVRRRGQEARLRCSPMKGHSHVYWYRQLPEEGLKFMVYLQKENIIDESGMPKERFSAEFPKEGPSILRIQQVVRGDSAAYFCASSPPPSGVDLNTGELFFGEGSRLTVL.

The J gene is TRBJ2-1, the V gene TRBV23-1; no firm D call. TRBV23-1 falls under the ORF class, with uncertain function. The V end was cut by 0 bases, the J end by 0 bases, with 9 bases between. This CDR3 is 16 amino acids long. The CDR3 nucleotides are TGCGCCAGCAGTCAATCCGGGCCGAGCTCCTACAATGAGCAGTTCTTC. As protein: CASSQSGPSSYNEQFF.

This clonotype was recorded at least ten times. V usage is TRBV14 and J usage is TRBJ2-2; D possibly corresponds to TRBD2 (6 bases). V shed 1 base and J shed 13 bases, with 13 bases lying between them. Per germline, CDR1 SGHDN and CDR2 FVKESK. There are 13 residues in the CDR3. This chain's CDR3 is CASSQVGGGPLFF. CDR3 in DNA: TGTGCCAGCAGCCAAGTGGGAGGAGGGCCGCTGTTTTTT.

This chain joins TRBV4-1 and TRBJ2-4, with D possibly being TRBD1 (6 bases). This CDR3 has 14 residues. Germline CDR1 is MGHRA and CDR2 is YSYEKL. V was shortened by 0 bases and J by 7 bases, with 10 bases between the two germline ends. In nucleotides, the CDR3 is TGCGCCAGCAGCCAAGAAGGACAGATGAACATTCAGTACTTC. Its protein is CASSQEGQMNIQYF.

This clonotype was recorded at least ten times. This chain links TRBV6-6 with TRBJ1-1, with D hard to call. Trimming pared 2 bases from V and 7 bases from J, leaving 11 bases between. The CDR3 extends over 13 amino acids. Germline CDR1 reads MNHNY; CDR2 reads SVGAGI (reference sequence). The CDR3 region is CASSYDDGGEAFF. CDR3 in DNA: TGTGCCAGCAGTTACGATGATGGAGGTGAAGCTTTCTTT.

The DNA of the CDR3 is TGTGCCAGAACCTCCTCCCCGGGATCCGGCTACACCTTC. Protein sequence: CARTSSPGSGYTF. This rearrangement joins TRBV9 to TRBJ1-2; no reliable D call. The V gene's germline CDR1 is SGDLS and CDR2 YYNGEE. This CDR3 region has 13 residues. The ends were cut back, 8 bases at V and 8 bases at J, with 19 bases in the middle.

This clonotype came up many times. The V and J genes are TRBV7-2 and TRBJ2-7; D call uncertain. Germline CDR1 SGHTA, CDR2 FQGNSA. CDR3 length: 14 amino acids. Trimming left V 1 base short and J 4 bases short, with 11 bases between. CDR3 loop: CASSLDVARYEQYF. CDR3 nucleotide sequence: TGTGCCAGCAGCTTAGATGTTGCGAGGTACGAGCAGTACTTC. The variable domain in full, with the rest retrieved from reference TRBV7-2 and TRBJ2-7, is GAGVSQSPSNKVTEKGKDVELRCDPISGHTALYWYRQSLGQGLEFLIYFQGNSAPDKSGLPSDRFSAERTGGSVSTLTIQRTQQEDSAVYLCASSLDVARYEQYFGPGTRLTVT.

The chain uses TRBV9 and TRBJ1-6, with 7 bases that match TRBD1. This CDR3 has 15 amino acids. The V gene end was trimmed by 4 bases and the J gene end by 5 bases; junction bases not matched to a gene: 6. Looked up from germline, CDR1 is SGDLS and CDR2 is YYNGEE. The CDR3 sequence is CASSQRQGDNSPLHF. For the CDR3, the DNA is TGTGCCAGCAGCCAAAGACAGGGCGATAATTCACCCCTCCACTTT.

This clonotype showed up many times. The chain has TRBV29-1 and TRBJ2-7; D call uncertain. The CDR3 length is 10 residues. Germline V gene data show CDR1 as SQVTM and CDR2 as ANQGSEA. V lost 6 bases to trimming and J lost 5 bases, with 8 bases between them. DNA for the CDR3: TGCAGCGTAGGGCGCAACGAGCAGTACTTC. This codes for CSVGRNEQYF.

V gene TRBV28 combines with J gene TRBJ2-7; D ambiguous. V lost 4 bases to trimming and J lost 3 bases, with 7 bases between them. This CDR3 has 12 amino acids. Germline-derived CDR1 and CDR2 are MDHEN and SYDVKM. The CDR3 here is CASSSVGYEQYF. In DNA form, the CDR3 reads TGTGCCAGCAGTTCGGTGGGCTACGAGCAGTACTTC. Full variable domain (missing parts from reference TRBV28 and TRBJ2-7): DVKVTQSSRYLVKRTGEKVFLECVQDMDHENMFWYRQDPGLGLRLIYFSYDVKMKEKGDIPEGYSVSREKKERFSLILESASTNQTSMYLCASSSVGYEQYFGPGTRLTVT.

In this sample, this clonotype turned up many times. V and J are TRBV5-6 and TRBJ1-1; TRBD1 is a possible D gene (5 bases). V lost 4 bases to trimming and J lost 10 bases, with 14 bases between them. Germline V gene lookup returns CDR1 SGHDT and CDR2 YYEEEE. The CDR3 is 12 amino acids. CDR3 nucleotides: TGTGCCAGCAGCACGCGAGGGGAGGGAGCTTTCTTT. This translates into CASSTRGEGAFF.

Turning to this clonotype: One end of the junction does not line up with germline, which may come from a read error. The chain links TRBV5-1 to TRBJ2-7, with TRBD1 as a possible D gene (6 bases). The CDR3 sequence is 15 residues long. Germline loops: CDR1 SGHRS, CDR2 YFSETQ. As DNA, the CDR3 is TGTGCCAGCAGCTTGGCGGTGGGGGCTGGTCCCGAGCAGTACTTC. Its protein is CASSLAVGAGPEQYF.

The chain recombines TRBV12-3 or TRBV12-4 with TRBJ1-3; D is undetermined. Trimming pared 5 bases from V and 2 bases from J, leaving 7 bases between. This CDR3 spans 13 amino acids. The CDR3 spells CASSLLAGNTIYF. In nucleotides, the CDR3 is TGTGCCAGCAGTCTCTTGGCTGGAAACACCATATATTTT.

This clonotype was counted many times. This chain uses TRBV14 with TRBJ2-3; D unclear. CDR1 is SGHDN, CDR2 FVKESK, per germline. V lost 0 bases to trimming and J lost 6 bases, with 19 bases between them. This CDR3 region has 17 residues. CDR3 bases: TGTGCCAGCAGCCAAGACGGCGGCTCCTTCCCACGCGATACGCAGTATTTT. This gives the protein CASSQDGGSFPRDTQYF.

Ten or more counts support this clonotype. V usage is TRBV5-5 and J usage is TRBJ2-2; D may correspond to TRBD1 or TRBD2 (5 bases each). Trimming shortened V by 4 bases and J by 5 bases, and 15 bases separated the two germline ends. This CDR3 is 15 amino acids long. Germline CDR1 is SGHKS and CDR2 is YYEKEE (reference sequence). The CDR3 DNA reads TGTGCCAGCAGCCGGGGTACTGGGGGTACCGGGGAGCTGTTTTTT. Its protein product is CASSRGTGGTGELFF.

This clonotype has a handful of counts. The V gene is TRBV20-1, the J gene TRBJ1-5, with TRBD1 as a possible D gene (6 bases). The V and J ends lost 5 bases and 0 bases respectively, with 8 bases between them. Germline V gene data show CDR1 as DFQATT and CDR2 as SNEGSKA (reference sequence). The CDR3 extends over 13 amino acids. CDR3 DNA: TGCAGTGCTGGGACAAATAGCAATCAGCCCCAGCATTTT. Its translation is CSAGTNSNQPQHF.

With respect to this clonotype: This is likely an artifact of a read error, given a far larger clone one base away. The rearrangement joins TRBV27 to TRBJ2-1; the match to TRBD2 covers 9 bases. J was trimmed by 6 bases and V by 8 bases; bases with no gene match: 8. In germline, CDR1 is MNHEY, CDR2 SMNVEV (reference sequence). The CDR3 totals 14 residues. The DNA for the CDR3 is TGTGCCAGCGGAGATAGCGGGGGTAGCAATGAGCAGTTCTTC. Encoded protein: CASGDSGGSNEQFF.

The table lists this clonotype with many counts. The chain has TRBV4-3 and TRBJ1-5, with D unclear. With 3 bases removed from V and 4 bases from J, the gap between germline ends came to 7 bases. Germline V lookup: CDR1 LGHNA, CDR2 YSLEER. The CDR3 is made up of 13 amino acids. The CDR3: CASSQGRNQPQHF. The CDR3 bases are TGCGCCAGCAGCCAGGGGAGAAATCAGCCCCAGCATTTT.

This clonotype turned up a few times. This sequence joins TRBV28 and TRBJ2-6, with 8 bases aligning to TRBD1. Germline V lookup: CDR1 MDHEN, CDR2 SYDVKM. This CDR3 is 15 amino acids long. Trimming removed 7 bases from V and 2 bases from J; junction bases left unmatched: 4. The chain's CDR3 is CASTWTGPGANVLTF. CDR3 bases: TGTGCCAGCACCTGGACAGGGCCTGGGGCCAACGTCCTGACTTTC.

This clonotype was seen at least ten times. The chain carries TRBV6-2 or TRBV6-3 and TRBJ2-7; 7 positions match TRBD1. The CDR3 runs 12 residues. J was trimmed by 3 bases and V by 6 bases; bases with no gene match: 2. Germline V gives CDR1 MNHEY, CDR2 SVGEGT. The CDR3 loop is CASSNRGYEQYF. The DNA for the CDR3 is TGTGCCAGCAGCAACAGGGGCTACGAGCAGTACTTC.

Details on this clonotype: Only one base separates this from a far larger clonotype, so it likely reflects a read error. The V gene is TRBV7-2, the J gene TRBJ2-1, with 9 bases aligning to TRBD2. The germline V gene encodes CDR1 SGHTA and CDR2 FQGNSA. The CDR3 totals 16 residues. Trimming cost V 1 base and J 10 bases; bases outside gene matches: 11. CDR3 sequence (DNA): TGTGCCAGCAGCTTAGAGGGGGGTCTAGCGGGAACAGAGCAGTTCTTC. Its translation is CASSLEGGLAGTEQFF.

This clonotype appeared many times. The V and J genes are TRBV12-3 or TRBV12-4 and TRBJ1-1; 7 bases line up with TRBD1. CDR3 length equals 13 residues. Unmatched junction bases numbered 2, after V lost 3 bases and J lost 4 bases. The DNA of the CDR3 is TGTGCCAGCAGTTTGACAGGGTCCACTGAAGCTTTCTTT. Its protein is CASSLTGSTEAFF.

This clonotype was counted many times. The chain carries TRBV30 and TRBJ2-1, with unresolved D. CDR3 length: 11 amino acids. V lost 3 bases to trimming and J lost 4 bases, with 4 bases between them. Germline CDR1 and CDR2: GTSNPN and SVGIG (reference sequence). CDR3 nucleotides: TGTGCCTGGAGGAGTTACAATGAGCAGTTCTTC. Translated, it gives CAWRSYNEQFF. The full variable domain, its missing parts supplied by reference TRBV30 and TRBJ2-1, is SQTIHQWPATLVQPVGSPLSLECTVEGTSNPNLYWYRQAAGRGLQLLFYSVGIGQISSEVPQNLSASRPQDRQFILSSKKLLLSDSGFYLCAWRSYNEQFFGPGTRLTVL.

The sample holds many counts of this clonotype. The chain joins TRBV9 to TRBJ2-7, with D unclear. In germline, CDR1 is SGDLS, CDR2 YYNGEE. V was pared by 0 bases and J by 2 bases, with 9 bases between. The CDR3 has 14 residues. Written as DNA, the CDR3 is TGTGCCAGCAGCGTAGGCCCCCTTCCCTACGAGCAGTACTTC. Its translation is CASSVGPLPYEQYF.

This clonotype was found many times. The CDR3 sequence is CASSYTTANYGYTF. In DNA form, the CDR3 reads TGTGCCAGCAGTTACACGACGGCAAACTATGGCTACACCTTC. The V and J genes are TRBV6-2 or TRBV6-3 and TRBJ1-2; D unresolved. The V end was cut by 2 bases, the J end by 2 bases, with 9 bases between. CDR3 length: 14 residues. Germline CDR1 reads MNHEY; CDR2 reads SVGEGT.